Listed here are 19 T cell receptor beta chains from one sample, sequenced in a study of OX40 agonist ivuxolimab in advanced cancers. Profiled with immunoSEQ multiplex PCR; TCRdb holds only in-frame clones, not every one. The sample lists over 40,000 clones, approximately 88% occurring once. The sequenced sample was CD4+ or CD8+ T cells sorted from blood, obtained in a trial of the OX40 agonist ivuxolimab. The receptors shown here come from an adult with an advanced solid tumor such as melanoma, head and neck, liver or kidney cancer.

J is TRBJ1-2 and V is TRBV6-5; a weak D match, TRBD1 (5 bases). V lost 6 bases and J 0 bases, leaving 11 bases between the germline ends. Looked up from germline, CDR1 is MNHEY and CDR2 is SVGAGI. The CDR3 spans 14 residues. The CDR3 DNA follows: TGTGCCAGCAGCTGGGACCCTACTAACTATGGCTACACCTTC. This sequence encodes CASSWDPTNYGYTF.

The chain employs TRBV27 and TRBJ2-7, with 11 bases matching TRBD1. V lost 6 bases to trimming and J lost 4 bases; unmatched junction nucleotides: 8. Germline values: CDR1 MNHEY, CDR2 SMNVEV (reference sequence). This CDR3 comprises 15 residues. The CDR3 here is CASSLDRGRVYEQYF. The CDR3 DNA is TGTGCCAGCAGCCTGGACAGGGGGCGCGTTTACGAGCAGTACTTC.

The DNA for the CDR3 is TGTGCCAGCAGCTTTGCCCCCGGGGGCTACAATGAGCAGTTCTTC. Its protein product is CASSFAPGGYNEQFF. The V gene is TRBV13, the J gene TRBJ2-1; tentative D call: TRBD2 (6 bases). CDR1 and CDR2 (germline): PRHDT, FYEKMQ (reference sequence). CDR3 length: 15 residues. The germline V and J ends were trimmed by 3 bases and 3 bases, with 12 bases remaining between them.

The chain couples TRBV7-9 to TRBJ2-3; TRBD1 matches at 7 bases. In germline, CDR1 is SEHNR, CDR2 FQNEAQ (reference sequence). This CDR3 is 16 amino acids long. V trimming: 5 bases; J trimming: 0 bases; junction bases outside the gene matches: 8. The chain's CDR3 is CASSPRTGPSTDTQYF. CDR3 nucleotides: TGTGCCAGCAGCCCGAGGACAGGTCCTAGCACAGATACGCAGTATTTT.

The chain has TRBV19 and TRBJ1-1; possible D gene TRBD1, 5 bases. The CDR3 runs to 13 residues. Trimming took off 1 base at V and 7 bases at J, with 10 bases between the two ends. Germline V gene data show CDR1 as LNHDA and CDR2 as SQIVND (reference sequence). In nucleotides, the CDR3 is TGTGCCAGTAGTATAGGGTTAGGGGATGAAGCTTTCTTT. Its protein product is CASSIGLGDEAFF.

The V gene is TRBV5-6, the J gene TRBJ2-3, with 7 positions matching TRBD1. Germline lookup yields CDR1 SGHDT and CDR2 YYEEEE. J gave up 11 bases and V 3 bases, and 12 bases lay outside the gene matches. The CDR3 covers 14 residues. CDR3: CASSWTDRDHGQYF. DNA of the CDR3: TGTGCCAGCAGCTGGACCGACAGGGACCATGGGCAGTATTTT. The variable domain in full, completed from reference TRBV5-6 and TRBJ2-3, reads DAGVTQSPTHLIKTRGQQVTLRCSPKSGHDTVSWYQQALGQGPQFIFQYYEEEERQRGNFPDRFSGHQFPNYSSELNVNALLLGDSALYLCASSWTDRDHGQYFGPGTRLTVL.

The CDR3 DNA reads as TGTGCCAGCAGCTTATTCCCAGGGGGTCAGCCCCAGCATTTT. Amino acid sequence: CASSLFPGGQPQHF. The chain recombines TRBV7-9 with TRBJ1-5; 7 nucleotides line up with TRBD1. V was clipped by 2 bases and J by 6 bases; unmatched bases: 4. There are 14 residues in the CDR3. Germline V CDR1 and CDR2: SEHNR, FQNEAQ (reference sequence).

J is TRBJ1-1 and V is TRBV5-5, with 11 bases aligning to TRBD1. The CDR3 length is 19 residues. In germline, CDR1 is SGHKS, CDR2 YYEKEE (reference sequence). V shed 2 bases, J shed 1 base, and the junction held 13 bases outside the gene matches. CDR3 sequence: CASSFHPRDRGNRNTEAFF. In nucleotides, the CDR3 is TGTGCCAGCAGCTTCCACCCCCGGGACAGGGGGAATAGGAACACTGAAGCTTTCTTT.

The chain links TRBV7-6 to TRBJ2-1, with D tentatively TRBD1 (6 bases). Trimming left V 5 bases short and J 5 bases short, with 10 bases between. Germline lookup yields CDR1 SGHVS and CDR2 FNYEAQ. The CDR3 runs 13 residues. CDR3 loop: CASSPGQHNEQFF. The CDR3 region has the DNA TGTGCCAGCAGCCCCGGACAGCACAATGAGCAGTTCTTC.

This clone was observed a handful of times. V usage is TRBV28 and J usage is TRBJ1-3; the D gene is possibly TRBD1 (6 bases). CDR3 length: 16 amino acids. CDR1 is MDHEN and CDR2 is SYDVKM in the germline V gene. The ends were cut back, 5 bases at V and 0 bases at J, with 14 bases in the middle. DNA for the CDR3: TGTGCCAGCAGTACCTCAGGGGTCCACTCTGGAAACACCATATATTTT. Translation: CASSTSGVHSGNTIYF.

The chain is built from TRBV27 and TRBJ2-2, with a weak D call TRBD2 (5 bases). V shed 0 bases and J shed 1 base, with 15 bases lying between them. Germline loops: CDR1 MNHEY, CDR2 SMNVEV (reference sequence). This CDR3 is built from 18 residues. The CDR3 loop is CASSLSRGLALNTGELFF. CDR3 nucleotides: TGTGCCAGCAGTTTATCGAGAGGGCTAGCACTGAACACCGGGGAGCTGTTTTTT.

As regards this clone: Germline and junction disagree at one end, which may indicate a read error. The genes are TRBV27 and TRBJ2-2; TRBD2 matches at 7 bases. The CDR3 loop spans 18 amino acids. Germline V gene sequence: CDR1 MNHEY, CDR2 SMNVEV (reference sequence). CDR3 amino acids: CASSLSAGLAANAGELFF. In DNA, the CDR3 is TGTGCCAGCAGTTTATCTGCAGGGCTAGCGGCGAACGCCGGGGAGCTGTTTTTT.

This clone came up once. J is TRBJ2-7 and V is TRBV30; D not certain. There are 12 residues in the CDR3. V lost 1 base, J lost 3 bases, and 7 bases lay in between. Germline V gene data show CDR1 as GTSNPN and CDR2 as SVGIG (reference sequence). The DNA of the CDR3 is TGTGCCTGGAGTGGGGTTCGCTACGAGCAGTACTTC. Protein sequence: CAWSGVRYEQYF. The variable domain in full, with the rest retrieved from reference TRBV30 and TRBJ2-7, is SQTIHQWPATLVQPVGSPLSLECTVEGTSNPNLYWYRQAAGRGLQLLFYSVGIGQISSEVPQNLSASRPQDRQFILSSKKLLLSDSGFYLCAWSGVRYEQYFGPGTRLTVT.

The V gene is TRBV7-6, the J gene TRBJ2-7, with D perhaps matching TRBD2 (6 bases). Per the germline V gene, CDR1 is SGHVS and CDR2 is FNYEAQ. Trimming removed 5 bases at V and 4 bases at J, with 12 bases between. The CDR3 spans 13 residues. The DNA of the CDR3 is TGTGCCAGCAGCCACGGAGCGGGTTACGAGCAGTACTTC. Protein: CASSHGAGYEQYF.

This chain connects TRBV6-5 to TRBJ2-7; 11 bases line up with TRBD2. Germline lookup yields CDR1 MNHEY and CDR2 SVGAGI. This CDR3 comprises 15 residues. Unmatched junction bases numbered 6, after V lost 4 bases and J lost 4 bases. DNA for the CDR3: TGTGCCAGCAGTTCCAAGACTAGCGGGATATACGAGCAGTACTTC. It yields the protein CASSSKTSGIYEQYF.

The chain couples TRBV7-9 to TRBJ2-7; 10 nucleotides match TRBD2. Germline assignment: CDR1 SEHNR and CDR2 FQNEAQ (reference sequence). V lost 6 bases to trimming and J lost 0 bases; unmatched junction nucleotides: 17. CDR3 length: 19 residues. CDR3 loop: CASSSSGGTRGTFSYEQYF. DNA of the CDR3: TGTGCCAGCAGTTCTAGCGGGGGAACCCGAGGGACTTTCTCCTACGAGCAGTACTTC. Looking up the rest from reference TRBV7-9 and TRBJ2-7 gives the full variable domain: DTGVSQNPRHKITKRGQNVTFRCDPISEHNRLYWYRQTLGQGPEFLTYFQNEAQLEKSRLLSDRFSAERPKGSFSTLEIQRTEQGDSAMYLCASSSSGGTRGTFSYEQYFGPGTRLTVT.

The CDR3 here is CASSGDRAVFDGYTF. CDR3 nucleotides: TGCGCCAGCAGTGGGGACAGGGCGGTCTTTGATGGCTACACCTTC. V is TRBV5-1 and J is TRBJ1-2, with 9 bases that match TRBD1. CDR3 length equals 15 residues. With V trimmed by 5 bases and J by 6 bases, 11 bases remained unmatched. Germline-derived CDR1 and CDR2 are SGHRS and YFSETQ.

The chain couples TRBV4-1 to TRBJ2-2; no reliable D call. The CDR3 extends over 17 amino acids. Germline V gene sequence: CDR1 MGHRA, CDR2 YSYEKL. The V end was cut by 0 bases, the J end by 6 bases, with 17 bases between. The CDR3 is CASSQEFGRLGSGELFF. CDR3 bases: TGCGCCAGCAGCCAAGAATTCGGTCGGCTGGGTTCCGGGGAGCTGTTTTTT.

The chain employs TRBV6-4 and TRBJ2-3, with 11 bases identical to TRBD2. CDR3 length equals 15 residues. The V gene's germline CDR1 is MRHNA and CDR2 SNTAGT. V gave up 0 bases and J gave up 4 bases; unmatched junction bases: 0. This chain's CDR3 is CASSDSLAGADTQYF. The CDR3 coding sequence is TGTGCCAGCAGTGACTCACTAGCGGGGGCAGATACGCAGTATTTT.